These T cell receptor beta chains were read from a single sample in a study of PD-1 blockade in classical Hodgkin lymphoma. Assay used: immunoSEQ multiplex PCR; TCRdb lists only in-frame clones, some missing. The data hold approximately 99,000 clones, with roughly 81% observed a single time. This specimen consisted of peripheral blood mononuclear cells (PBMCs), obtained before the second cycle of nivolumab. Receptors were obtained from a human donor with classical Hodgkin lymphoma. Each CDR3 is given with its conserved first and last residue. Fields, in order: clone size, J gene, V gene, D gene, CDR3 protein, CDR3 DNA. A D gene is named only where the DNA matches it firmly. Clone size appears in some rows only: once, few, many, or a class for an expanded clone.

once	TRBJ1-4	TRBV19	TRBD1	CASSKDRAANEKLFF	TGTGCCAGTAGTAAGGACAGGGCTGCTAATGAAAAACTGTTTTTT
medium-sized	TRBJ2-5	TRBV28	NA	CASSPQAGWGETQYF	TGTGCCAGCAGTCCCCAGGCGGGGTGGGGGGAGACCCAGTACTTC
few	TRBJ1-2	TRBV7-9	TRBD1	CASSLARQGPINYGYTF	TGTGCCAGCAGCTTAGCCAGACAGGGGCCCATTAACTATGGCTACACCTTC
NA	TRBJ2-5	TRBV11-2	TRBD2	CASSLAAGQETQYF	TGTGCCAGCAGCTTAGCAGCGGGACAAGAGACCCAGTACTTC
NA	TRBJ1-2	TRBV2	TRBD1	CASTRQPRQGGYTF	TGTGCCAGCACCCGACAACCGAGACAGGGTGGCTACACCTTC
NA	TRBJ2-5	TRBV9	TRBD1	CASSLGQGETQYF	TGTGCCAGCAGCTTGGGACAGGGGGAGACCCAGTACTTC
NA	TRBJ2-1	TRBV6-5	NA	CASSTAIASYNEQFF	TGTGCCAGCAGTACCGCCATCGCATCCTACAATGAGCAGTTCTTC
NA	TRBJ2-7	TRBV28	TRBD1	CASSSAGTGGEGQYF	TGTGCCAGCAGTTCCGCCGGGACAGGGGGCGAGGGGCAGTACTTC
NA	TRBJ2-5	TRBV7-2	TRBD2	CASSPMAGGKQETQYF	TGTGCCAGCAGCCCAATGGCGGGAGGGAAACAAGAGACCCAGTACTTC
NA	TRBJ1-5	TRBV27	NA	CASSFRGGNQPQHF	TGTGCCAGCAGTTTCCGTGGGGGCAATCAGCCCCAGCATTTT
NA	TRBJ1-5	TRBV27	TRBD1	CASRDRGTQPQHF	TGTGCCAGCAGGGACAGGGGTACTCAGCCCCAGCATTTT
NA	TRBJ2-2	TRBV6-6	NA	CASHSGGELFF	TGTGCCAGTCACTCCGGGGGGGAGCTGTTTTTT
NA	TRBJ2-7	TRBV5-1	NA	CASSLDSYSSYEQYF	TGCGCCAGCAGCTTGGACAGCTACAGCTCCTACGAGCAGTACTTC
NA	TRBJ2-3	TRBV6-5	NA	CASSFYGLKDTQYF	TGTGCCAGCAGTTTTTACGGACTCAAAGATACGCAGTATTTT
NA	TRBJ2-2	TRBV5-1	NA	CASTSRLPGELFF	TGCGCCAGCACTTCCCGTCTACCCGGGGAGCTGTTTTTT
NA	TRBJ2-3	TRBV10-3	TRBD2	CAIRETSGRTDTQYF	TGTGCCATCAGAGAAACTAGCGGGAGAACAGATACGCAGTATTTT
NA	TRBJ2-6	TRBV10-3	NA	CAISEQIGTANRANVLTF	TGTGCCATCAGTGAGCAAATTGGCACCGCCAATCGGGCCAACGTCCTGACTTTC
NA	TRBJ2-2	TRBV6-5	TRBD1	CASSYSGQGEELFF	TGTGCCAGCAGTTACTCGGGACAGGGCGAGGAGCTGTTTTTT
NA	TRBJ2-3	TRBV7-9	TRBD1	CASSIVTGSYTDTQYF	TGTGCCAGCAGCATCGTGACAGGGTCATACACAGATACGCAGTATTTT
NA	TRBJ1-2	TRBV6-5	NA	CASRRESGYTF	TGTGCCAGTCGTAGGGAAAGCGGCTACACCTTC
NA	TRBJ2-1	TRBV5-6	TRBD1	CASGGQGLSEQFF	TGTGCCAGCGGGGGACAGGGACTGAGTGAGCAGTTCTTC
few	TRBJ2-7	TRBV5-6	NA	CASSARDILTYEQYF	TGTGCCAGCAGCGCCCGGGACATCCTAACCTACGAGCAGTACTTC
NA	TRBJ2-7	TRBV29-1	TRBD2	CSGRTSGSYEQYF	TGCAGCGGCAGGACTAGCGGGAGTTACGAGCAGTACTTC
few	TRBJ1-4	TRBV4-2	NA	CASSQDEGGNEKLFF	TGTGCCAGCAGCCAAGATGAGGGGGGTAATGAAAAACTGTTTTTT
NA	TRBJ1-4	TRBV11-2	NA	CASSLFIGRGEGRQLTF	TGTGCCAGCAGCTTATTTATTGGCAGGGGTGAAGGAAGACAGCTAACTTTT
NA	TRBJ2-3	TRBV19	NA	CASSTSPGADTQYF	TGTGCCAGTAGTACGTCTCCGGGGGCAGATACGCAGTATTTT
NA	TRBJ2-7	TRBV27	TRBD2	CASSQGTSGYEQYF	TGTGCCAGCAGTCAAGGGACTAGCGGGTACGAGCAGTACTTC
NA	TRBJ1-1	TRBV5-6	NA	CASSSRTLWDTEAFF	TGTGCCAGCAGCTCCAGGACACTCTGGGACACTGAAGCTTTCTTT
NA	TRBJ1-1	TRBV5-1	NA	CASTMGVGTEAFF	TGCGCCAGCACCATGGGGGTCGGTACTGAAGCTTTCTTT
NA	TRBJ2-3	TRBV5-1	NA	CASSLGGRGTDTQYF	TGCGCCAGCAGCTTGGGTGGCAGGGGCACAGATACGCAGTATTTT
NA	TRBJ1-4	TRBV28	NA	CASSPTNEKLFF	TGTGCCAGCAGTCCGACAAATGAAAAACTGTTTTTT
NA	TRBJ1-3	TRBV19	NA	CATRAPGNTIYF	TGTGCCACGCGAGCTCCTGGAAACACCATATATTTT
NA	TRBJ2-1	TRBV2	TRBD1	CASRRDRGNEQFF	TGTGCCAGCAGAAGGGACAGGGGCAATGAGCAGTTCTTC
NA	TRBJ1-4	TRBV19	NA	CASRPGGTPGEKLFF	TGTGCCAGTAGACCCGGTGGGACCCCGGGGGAAAAACTGTTTTTT
NA	TRBJ2-5	TRBV4-1	TRBD2	CASRSEGGPWETQYF	TGCGCCAGCAGGTCGGAGGGAGGGCCGTGGGAGACCCAGTACTTC
NA	TRBJ2-3	TRBV18	NA	CASSQLQEQSPQYF	TGTGCCAGCTCACAGCTTCAGGAACAAAGTCCGCAGTATTTT
NA	TRBJ2-7	TRBV5-4	TRBD2	CASSFVGRAGYEQYF	TGTGCCAGCAGCTTTGTCGGGAGGGCGGGGTACGAGCAGTACTTC
NA	TRBJ1-1	TRBV5-1	NA	CASSFSGTQNTEAFF	TGCGCCAGCAGCTTCTCCGGGACCCAGAACACTGAAGCTTTCTTT
NA	TRBJ2-5	TRBV18	NA	CASSPFSAGQETQYF	TGTGCCAGCTCACCCTTCAGTGCGGGCCAAGAGACCCAGTACTTC
NA	TRBJ1-1	TRBV12-5	NA	CASGLVLGGPGNTEAFF	TGTGCTAGTGGTTTGGTACTGGGGGGCCCGGGGAACACTGAAGCTTTCTTT
NA	TRBJ1-5	TRBV19	NA	CASSRARGEAQPQHF	TGTGCCAGTAGCAGGGCGAGGGGGGAGGCTCAGCCCCAGCATTTT
NA	TRBJ2-7	TRBV6-1	TRBD1	CASSEETGAREQYF	TGTGCCAGCAGTGAAGAGACAGGGGCCCGGGAGCAGTACTTC
NA	TRBJ2-5	TRBV7-9	NA	CASSSGIQGSQETQYF	TGTGCCAGCAGCTCAGGTATACAGGGATCCCAAGAGACCCAGTACTTC
few	TRBJ1-5	TRBV20-1	NA	CSRGRNQPQHF	TGCAGTCGGGGGCGGAATCAGCCCCAGCATTTT
NA	TRBJ1-4	TRBV5-1	NA	CASSLAGVGEKLFF	TGCGCCAGCAGCTTGGCCGGGGTCGGGGAAAAACTGTTTTTT
NA	TRBJ2-7	TRBV6-1	TRBD1	CATTGTGMSEQYF	TGTGCCACCACCGGGACAGGGATGTCCGAGCAGTACTTC
NA	TRBJ2-5	TRBV9	TRBD1	CASSARGETQYF	TGTGCCAGCAGCGCCAGGGGGGAGACCCAGTACTTC